This TCR beta chain was recovered during a study of human T cells and chemical hapten exposure (TCRdb year 2021). Context from the whole study: For sensitization, 2% DPC in acetone was applied to a 2 cm by 2 cm area of upper inner arm skin. Throughout the study period of approximately 23 weeks, patients also received therapeutic DPC doses to the scalp every week. Patch tests used Finn chambers with 0.01% DPC on the upper back, scored after 6 days by International Contact Dermatitis Research Group standards. Alopecia areata with under or over 50% scalp involvement, alopecia totalis and alopecia universalis were represented in the patient cohort, which was mostly female. Libraries were pooled for sequencing, and variation in per-sample TCR yields was attributed mainly to small differences in library volumes within the pool. In alopecia patients, the study followed how the peripheral blood TCR repertoire changed in vivo over primary and secondary sensitization to diphenylcyclopropenone (DPC), a hapten. Blood samples were taken from patients before sensitization (week 0) and then at 2, 6 and about 24 weeks after DPC sensitization. For TCR sequencing, blood came from 25 to 35 alopecia patients at anywhere from one to four time points (pre-sensitization, 2, 6 and 24 weeks). Overall results and qualifications from the work: Repeated subsampling changed both the strength of the expansion versus patch-test correlation and the threshold at which that correlation became significant. DPC sensitization did not change the number of TCRs with a frequency above 1 in 1000, and there was no evidence of changes in global repertoire structure. Significantly more large CDR3 similarity clusters were formed by expanded TCRs than by pre-sensitization or healthy control sets, consistent with antigen-driven responses. All patients had alopecia, a presumed autoimmune disease, so their immune response might differ from that of healthy individuals. A positive correlation was found between the number of PT1 expanded TCRs and patch test score, with significance reached at thresholds 8, 16 and 32 but not 4.

The sample's time point label, in plain terms: pre-sensitization, week 0. The treatment or condition label for this specimen denotes: therapeutic diphenylcyclopropenone sensitization with weekly scalp DPC. At every patch-test visit, the blood draw took place before the patch test was put on. To be eligible, patients had to be aged 18 to 70, diagnosed with alopecia and judged suitable for DPC therapy, while pregnant patients were excluded. Total RNA was isolated from unfractionated whole blood collected in Tempus Blood RNA tubes. Ten or more counts support this clonotype. Its antigen is currently not known. No much larger clonotype is one base removed from it; base qualities were not supplied. The V end gives up 2 bases and the J end 2 bases, leaving 5 bases in the junction not matched to a gene. The CDR3 measures 16 amino acids from cysteine to phenylalanine. CDR3 DNA only is kept here, 48 bases in frame from base 1. From a lookup of the germline V gene, CDR1 and CDR2 are MNHEY and SVGAGI.

Libraries were built with RACE. The run used a NextSeq 500. Library preparation attached unique molecular identifiers to individual cDNA molecules for quantitative, reproducible TCR counting. For every blood RNA sample, sequencing covered both the TCR alpha and TCR beta chains. Per the authors' processing: The median number of TCRs per sample was approximately 98,000, ranging from about 23,224 to 700,000. The Decombinator software suite was used to annotate the V, J and CDR3 of the TCR reads. Every sample was subsampled to the same number of TCRs (28,000) for the PS versus PT1 abundance plots. Expanded TCRs were defined as absent before sensitization and observed at least eight times at the 2-week time point. TCRdb trimmed the raw reads at Q25, called clones with MiXCR and kept productive beta chains. Every CDR3 protein is listed once, alongside the most common genes and DNA of its rows. The V and J calls were determined by TCRdb, not by the authors. The sample table contains roughly 380,000 distinct CDR3 sequences; only one count was recorded for 4.5% to 6% of them. Just over 2.5% of the sample is held by the ten biggest clonotypes.

This sequence originates from a woman aged 50 to 60 with alopecia areata. Some clones in this sample may be carry-over from other donors' samples. Rearrangement joined TRBV6-5 to TRBJ2-7, and TRBD2 aligns with 11 junction nucleotides. Sequencing used whole blood, obtained in connection with sensitization to the hapten diphenylcyclopropenone (DPC). The CDR3 region: CASSYEGTSGTYEQYF. The nucleotides read TGTGCCAGCAGTTACGAGGGGACTAGCGGTACCTACGAGCAGTACTTC.